One sample yielded the 18 T cell receptor beta chains listed below, sequenced in a study of radiotherapy plus CTLA-4 blockade in lung cancer. Assay used: immunoSEQ multiplex PCR; TCRdb lists only in-frame clones, some missing. The sample comprises 85,000 to 90,000 clones, 72% of which are singletons, and more than 13% rests with the top ten. This specimen was peripheral blood, taken from a patient treated with radiotherapy plus ipilimumab. All receptors come from a human donor with non-small cell lung cancer that progressed on radiotherapy plus ipilimumab.

The V call is TRBV19, the J call TRBJ2-2; TRBD1 matches at 7 bases. Trimming cost V 9 bases and J 6 bases; bases outside gene matches: 13. The CDR3 is 15 residues long. From germline, CDR1 is LNHDA and CDR2 SQIVND (reference sequence). The CDR3 DNA reads as TGTGCCAGCCTTCCCCACAGGGGCGCGGCCGGGGAGCTGTTTTTT. Protein sequence: CASLPHRGAAGELFF.

The chain employs TRBV7-2 and TRBJ2-7; TRBD1 or TRBD2 may be the D gene (5 bases each). Germline assignment: CDR1 SGHTA and CDR2 FQGNSA. CDR3 length: 15 residues. V lost 6 bases, J lost 3 bases, and 18 bases lay in between. CDR3 region: CASSPDEGTRYEQYF. CDR3 sequence (DNA): TGTGCCAGCAGTCCCGATGAGGGGACCCGCTACGAGCAGTACTTC.

This clone was recorded a few times. This chain connects TRBV6-1 to TRBJ2-1, with 8 nucleotides matching TRBD2. Germline V gene lookup returns CDR1 MNHNS and CDR2 SASEGT. This CDR3 is 15 amino acids long. Losses at the gene ends were 2 bases for V and 9 bases for J; bases not matched to a gene: 9. The CDR3 loop reads CASSELSGSNGEQFF. CDR3 nucleotides: TGTGCCAGCAGTGAATTAAGCGGGAGTAATGGTGAGCAGTTCTTC.

The genes are TRBV29-1 and TRBJ2-5; D gene ambiguous. The CDR3 totals 13 residues. Germline V gives CDR1 SQVTM, CDR2 ANQGSEA. The V gene lost 5 bases and the J gene lost 6 bases, with 16 bases spanning the gap. The CDR3 nucleotides read TGCAGCGTTATGTCCTTCGGAAAACAGACCCAGTACTTC. This gives the protein CSVMSFGKQTQYF.

This chain links TRBV6-5 with TRBJ2-1; no clear D gene. The germline gives CDR1 MNHEY, CDR2 SVGAGI. The CDR3 loop spans 13 amino acids. The V gene lost 2 bases and the J gene lost 6 bases, with 8 bases spanning the gap. The CDR3 protein is CASSYPESNEQFF. Here the CDR3 DNA reads TGTGCCAGCAGTTACCCGGAGTCCAATGAGCAGTTCTTC.

The chain links TRBV6-5 to TRBJ1-1; D uncertain. The germline gives CDR1 MNHEY, CDR2 SVGAGI. V was trimmed by 4 bases and J by 6 bases, leaving 9 bases between them. The CDR3 is 12 amino acids. CDR3 loop: CASSLRGPEAFF. CDR3 DNA: TGTGCCAGCAGTTTGAGAGGGCCTGAAGCTTTCTTT.

This chain joins TRBV5-6 and TRBJ2-3, with 10 positions matching TRBD2. Germline V CDR1 and CDR2: SGHDT, YYEEEE. The CDR3 is 15 amino acids. Trimming took 4 bases from V and 7 from J; bases not matched to a gene: 9. CDR3 amino acids: CASSQSASGGYTQYF. The CDR3 coding sequence is TGTGCCAGCAGCCAATCGGCTAGCGGGGGCTATACGCAGTATTTT.

This rearrangement joins TRBV5-6 to TRBJ2-7, with 7 bases lining up with TRBD1. Trimming at V came to 4 bases and at J to 3 bases, leaving 7 bases not matched to a gene. The CDR3 is 14 amino acids. From germline, CDR1 is SGHDT and CDR2 YYEEEE. CDR3 sequence: CASSPRDRDYEQYF. The CDR3 DNA follows: TGTGCCAGCAGCCCACGGGACAGAGACTACGAGCAGTACTTC.

This clone was observed at least ten times. This chain uses TRBV28 with TRBJ1-5; TRBD1 is a possible D gene (6 bases). The CDR3 contains 14 residues. Trimming cost V 5 bases and J 11 bases, with 19 bases left between them. Germline lookup yields CDR1 MDHEN and CDR2 SYDVKM. In DNA, the CDR3 is TGTGCCAGCAGTCCCCGGACAGAGACTACGACCCAGCATTTT. As protein: CASSPRTETTTQHF.

This clone was seen only once. The gene calls are TRBV6-1 and TRBJ1-1; TRBD1 is a possible D gene (5 bases). This CDR3 spans 13 amino acids. Trimming shortened V by 5 bases and J by 2 bases, and 9 bases separated the two germline ends. Germline CDR1 and CDR2: MNHNS and SASEGT. The CDR3 coding sequence is TGTGCCAGCAGTCGGACATTTAACACTGAAGCTTTCTTT. It yields the protein CASSRTFNTEAFF.

This chain connects TRBV15 to TRBJ1-1; D ambiguous. The CDR3 loop spans 17 amino acids. Per the germline V gene, CDR1 is LNHNV and CDR2 is YYDKDF (reference sequence). Trimming shortened V by 0 bases and J by 2 bases, and 16 bases separated the two germline ends. CDR3 residues: CATSRERLLHFNTEAFF. The CDR3 nucleotides are TGTGCCACCAGCAGAGAAAGACTTCTCCATTTTAACACTGAAGCTTTCTTT.

In its sample, this clone was seen a few times. The rearrangement links TRBV6-6 to TRBJ1-2; a possible D gene is TRBD1 (5 bases). Trimming stripped 2 bases from V and 2 bases from J, with 15 bases between. Germline lookup yields CDR1 MNHNY and CDR2 SVGAGI (reference sequence). The CDR3 contains 16 residues. The CDR3 sequence: CASSYNGAAGNYGYTF. CDR3 DNA: TGTGCCAGCAGTTACAATGGGGCTGCGGGCAACTATGGCTACACCTTC.

The chain is built from TRBV19 and TRBJ1-2; D is unclear. The CDR3 spans 14 residues. The V gene's germline CDR1 is LNHDA and CDR2 SQIVND (reference sequence). The V and J ends lost 5 bases and 4 bases respectively, with 14 bases between them. The CDR3 region is CASSGAGRGYGYTF. The CDR3, as DNA: TGTGCCAGTAGTGGCGCCGGGCGGGGCTATGGCTACACCTTC.

J is TRBJ1-1 and V is TRBV5-5; D is ambiguous. V dropped 4 bases and J dropped 4 bases, with 8 bases sitting between them. Germline CDR1 is SGHKS and CDR2 is YYEKEE (reference sequence). This CDR3 has 12 amino acids. CDR3 protein: CASSLRGTEAFF. The CDR3 DNA reads as TGTGCCAGCAGCCTTCGGGGCACTGAAGCTTTCTTT.

In this sample, this clone turned up a few times. CDR3 sequence reads: CASSFAGGPLHF. In DNA, the CDR3 is TGTGCCAGCAGTTTCGCAGGGGGTCCCCTCCACTTT. The chain employs TRBV6-5 and TRBJ1-6; 7 bases map to TRBD1. The CDR3 is 12 residues long. The trim removed 4 bases at V and 13 bases at J, leaving 4 bases unmatched. Germline CDR1 and CDR2: MNHEY and SVGAGI.

This clone was counted at least ten times. The chain links TRBV5-4 to TRBJ2-7; tentatively, D is TRBD1 or TRBD2 (6 bases each). Trimming stripped 9 bases from V and 7 bases from J, with 20 bases between. The CDR3 contains 13 residues. CDR1 and CDR2 (germline): SGHNT, YYREEE (reference sequence). The CDR3 nucleotides are TGTGCCACCACGAAGGAGGGGGTGAGGGAGCAGTACTTC. This gives the protein CATTKEGVREQYF.

The sample holds a few counts of this clone. V is TRBV9 and J is TRBJ2-2; D not resolved. CDR3 length: 15 amino acids. Trimming pared 3 bases from V and 10 bases from J, leaving 19 bases between. The germline gives CDR1 SGDLS, CDR2 YYNGEE. The CDR3 DNA sequence: TGTGCCAGCAGCGCCCTCCCCACAAGGACGGAGGAGCTGTTTTTT. Encoded protein: CASSALPTRTEELFF.

In the case of this clone: In the same sample, other DNA sequences code for this CDR3. This chain connects TRBV10-2 to TRBJ1-2; 7 nucleotides match TRBD1. The CDR3 loop spans 15 amino acids. Germline V gene lookup returns CDR1 WSHSY and CDR2 SAAADI. V lost 7 bases, J lost 0 bases, and 8 bases stayed unmatched. The CDR3 protein is CASTGQPSANYGYTF. CDR3 DNA: TGCGCCAGCACGGGACAGCCGAGTGCTAACTATGGCTACACCTTC.